Presented here are 8 T cell receptor beta chains from one specimen sequenced in a study of tumor and adjacent non-tumor tissue in lung cancer. Three rounds of nested PCR, following a modified ARM-PCR protocol, produced the TCRbeta library. TCRdb fed the multiplex PCR reads into MiXCR, producing one record per CDR3 protein. The sample yields some 80,000 distinct CDR3 sequences, around 80% seen once. No cell sorting was done before RNA was extracted from the tissue. This non-tumor lung sample came from over 3 cm beyond the tumor edge. The specimen was distant non-tumor lung tissue. These receptors were collected from a man between 65 and 80 years old with non-small cell lung cancer.

This clonotype was seen once. The rearrangement links TRBV10-2 to TRBJ2-1; 10 bases line up with TRBD2. CDR1 and CDR2 from the germline V gene are WSHSY and SAAADI. The CDR3 runs 15 residues. The CDR3 is CVNYSTASGRHEQFF. The CDR3 DNA reads TGCGTCAACTACTCCACGGCTAGCGGGAGACATGAGCAGTTCTTC.

This clonotype was detected a few times. One junction end disagrees with the germline gene, perhaps due to a read error. This chain connects TRBV11-3 to TRBJ1-1, with D hard to call. Germline V gene data show CDR1 as SGHNT and CDR2 as YENEEA. The CDR3 has 15 residues. CDR3 sequence reads: CASSLGRLLGTEAFF. The CDR3, as DNA: TGTGCCAGCAGTTTAGGGAGGTTGTTGGGCACTGAAGCTTTCTTT.

As regards this clonotype: A junction end diverges from the germline sequence, so it may reflect a read error. J is TRBJ1-3 and V is TRBV29-1, with D unclear. The CDR3 has 11 residues. CDR1 and CDR2 (germline): SQVTM, ANQGSEA. The CDR3 reads CIGSTGNTIYF. CDR3 DNA: TGCATCGGGTCCACTGGAAATACCATATATTTT. Together with reference TRBV29-1 and TRBJ1-3, the CDR3 gives the full variable domain: SAVISQKPSRDICQRGTSLTIQCQVDSQVTMMFWYRQQPGQSLTLIATANQGSEATYESGFVIDKFPISRPNLTFSTLTVSNMSPEDSSIYLCIGSTGNTIYFGEGSWLTVV.

As for this clonotype: Given the absence of the conserved phenylalanine or tryptophan at the CDR3 end, a read error is likely. The J gene is TRBJ2-1, the V gene TRBV6-2 or TRBV6-3; D is undetermined. CDR3 length: 14 amino acids. Per the germline V gene, CDR1 is MNHEY and CDR2 is SVGEGT. CDR3 in DNA: TGTGCCAACAGTTACGGTCATGAGTACAATGAGCAGTTCTAC. This translates into CANSYGHEYNEQFY.

To note about this clonotype: Lacking the conserved final phenylalanine or tryptophan, this CDR3 likely reflects a read error. The DNA is omitted, as the CDR3 cannot be located on it reliably, and the CDR3 follows TCRdb's listing. CDR3 amino acids: CSMGGATDTQYL. The gene calls are TRBV29-1 and TRBJ2-3; the D segment call TRBD1 is taken from the table without a DNA check. The CDR3 region is 12 residues in length, termini included. Per germline, CDR1 SQVTM and CDR2 ANQGSEA.

A remark on this clonotype: Because it lacks the conserved phenylalanine or tryptophan at the end, this CDR3 is likely a read error. This chain links TRBV6-1 with TRBJ2-7; D is unresolved. The CDR3 length is 14 residues. CDR1 is MNHNS, CDR2 SASEGT, per germline. Trimming took 7 bases from V and 7 from J, leaving 20 bases between them. CDR3 sequence (DNA): TGTGCCAGCAATGATTACCCAACGGAGAGGGAGCAGTACATC. Translating gives CASNDYPTEREQYI.

This clonotype has more than one count but fewer than ten. The rearrangement joins TRBV5-1 to TRBJ1-1; tentative D call: TRBD1 (6 bases). Germline lookup yields CDR1 SGHRS and CDR2 YFSETQ. The CDR3 consists of 16 residues. V shed 5 bases and J shed 0 bases, with 17 bases lying between them. The CDR3 coding sequence is TGCGCCAGCAGTCGTGACGGGACAAGCTTGAACACTGAAGCTTTCTTT. Amino acid sequence: CASSRDGTSLNTEAFF.

To note about this clonotype: This may stem from a read error, because a much larger clone lies one nucleotide away. The V and J genes are TRBV5-1 and TRBJ2-5, with D possibly TRBD2 on 6 matching bases. Trimming took off 5 bases at V and 1 base at J, with 9 bases between the two ends. The germline V gene has CDR1 SGHRS and CDR2 YFSETQ. CDR3 length equals 13 residues. Written as DNA, the CDR3 is TGCGCCAGCAGGCCCGGGAGCCAAGAGACCCAGTACTTC. This codes for CASRPGSQETQYF.